One and the same sample provided the 8 T cell receptor beta chains below, sequenced in a study of T-cell reconstitution after alpha-beta-depleted transplantation in children. Construction of the TCRbeta library involved unique molecular identifiers. TCRdb re-called the PCR reads through MiXCR, storing one row per CDR3 protein. The data show over 150,000 distinct CDR3 sequences, more than 9.5% seen once. This material consisted of PBMCs, taken before TCRalphabeta/CD19-depleted stem cell transplant. The receptors were sampled from a boy aged 2 to 10 with acute myeloid leukemia, due to receive a stem cell transplant.

This chain connects TRBV28 to TRBJ1-3; D gene ambiguous. Trimming cost V 5 bases and J 0 bases, with 8 bases left between them. Looked up from germline, CDR1 is MDHEN and CDR2 is SYDVKM. This CDR3 region has 14 residues. CDR3 DNA: TGTGCCAGCAGTCCCCCGAGCTCTGGAAACACCATATATTTT. As protein: CASSPPSSGNTIYF.

The chain combines TRBV12-3 or TRBV12-4 with TRBJ2-7; unclear D gene. This CDR3 region has 13 residues. The V and J ends lost 2 bases and 3 bases respectively, with 8 bases between them. CDR3 region: CASSLYGRYEQYF. The CDR3 DNA reads as TGTGCCAGCAGTTTATACGGACGCTACGAGCAGTACTTC.

The table lists this clonotype with many counts. The chain employs TRBV6-2 or TRBV6-3 and TRBJ2-2; D is perhaps TRBD1 (5 bases). The CDR3 sequence is 15 residues long. The V gene's germline CDR1 is MNHEY and CDR2 SVGEGT. Deletions cut 3 bases from V and 6 bases from J, with 14 bases between. The CDR3 loop reads CASSYGEGESGELFF. The DNA for the CDR3 is TGTGCCAGCAGTTATGGGGAAGGGGAATCCGGGGAGCTGTTTTTT.

This clonotype was counted many times. The chain carries TRBV12-3 or TRBV12-4 and TRBJ2-5; D unclear. V gave up 3 bases and J gave up 5 bases, with 13 bases separating them. The CDR3 is 14 amino acids. CDR3 loop: CASSFRSRWETQYF. In nucleotides, the CDR3 is TGTGCCAGCAGTTTTCGTAGCCGTTGGGAGACCCAGTACTTC.

This clonotype was detected ten times or more. The J gene is TRBJ2-7, the V gene TRBV29-1, with D unclear. V was clipped by 1 base and J by 5 bases, with 6 bases between them. The CDR3 consists of 11 residues. Germline V gives CDR1 SQVTM, CDR2 ANQGSEA. Written as DNA, the CDR3 is TGCAGCGTTGAAGTGGCCCACGAGCAGTACTTC. Translation: CSVEVAHEQYF.

This clonotype was observed a few times. The gene calls are TRBV28 and TRBJ2-7; 10 bases match TRBD1. Trimming at V came to 3 bases and at J to 6 bases, leaving 5 bases not matched to a gene. The CDR3 consists of 14 residues. Germline lookup yields CDR1 MDHEN and CDR2 SYDVKM. The CDR3: CASSFSRDRGEQYF. In DNA, the CDR3 is TGTGCCAGCAGTTTCTCTCGGGACAGGGGCGAGCAGTACTTC.

This clonotype was observed a handful of times. The gene calls are TRBV6-5 and TRBJ1-2, with D unclear. The germline gives CDR1 MNHEY, CDR2 SVGAGI. The V and J ends lost 2 bases and 0 bases respectively, with 13 bases between them. This CDR3 region has 16 residues. The CDR3 nucleotides read TGTGCCAGCAGTTACCCCGACGGGAAAGCTAACTATGGCTACACCTTC. This sequence encodes CASSYPDGKANYGYTF.

There are many counts of this clonotype. V and J are TRBV29-1 and TRBJ1-2; TRBD1 is a possible D gene (6 bases). The CDR3 contains 11 residues. In germline, CDR1 is SQVTM, CDR2 ANQGSEA. V lost 8 bases to trimming and J lost 8 bases, with 15 bases between them. The CDR3, as DNA: TGCAGCTCAGGGGAGAAAGGGGGCTACACCTTC. Translating it yields CSSGEKGGYTF.